These 9 T cell receptor beta chains were all obtained from the same sample, sequenced in a study of T cell changes during pregnancy in multiple sclerosis. The assay was immunoSEQ multiplex PCR, and TCRdb's table has in-frame clones only and misses some. This sample has roughly 40,000 clones, with 91% found just once. The sequencing used CD4+ T cells from peripheral blood mononuclear cells, collected before pregnancy. The source of these receptors is a female donor with multiple sclerosis, enrolled in a pregnancy study.

CDR3 in DNA: TGTGCCAGCAGCTTGGGCAGGGGGGATATTGAAGCTTTCTTT. Translation gives CASSLGRGDIEAFF. The chain joins TRBV5-4 to TRBJ1-1; 7 bases are shared with TRBD1. V trimming: 0 bases; J trimming: 7 bases; junction bases outside the gene matches: 6. CDR1 and CDR2 (germline): SGHNT, YYREEE (reference sequence). This CDR3 spans 14 amino acids.

The sample holds a few counts of this clone. This chain links TRBV30 with TRBJ1-1; 10 bases map to TRBD1. V shed 1 base, J shed 4 bases, and the junction held 6 bases outside the gene matches. The CDR3 runs 15 residues. Germline V gene data show CDR1 as GTSNPN and CDR2 as SVGIG (reference sequence). CDR3 amino acids: CAWSDDRGQVTEAFF. The CDR3 coding sequence is TGTGCCTGGAGTGACGACAGGGGGCAGGTCACTGAAGCTTTCTTT.

The chain uses TRBV2 and TRBJ1-2; D is uncertain. Trimming pared 2 bases from V and 2 bases from J, leaving 12 bases between. The CDR3 totals 15 residues. CDR1 is SNHLY, CDR2 FYNNEI, per germline. The CDR3 region is CASSERAGGNYGYTF. In DNA, the CDR3 is TGTGCCAGCAGTGAAAGAGCAGGAGGGAACTATGGCTACACCTTC.

The count of this clone is one. The genes are TRBV7-2 and TRBJ1-2, with D tentatively TRBD1 (5 bases). Trimming shortened V by 3 bases and J by 7 bases, and 18 bases separated the two germline ends. This CDR3 contains 15 residues. CDR1 and CDR2 (germline): SGHTA, FQGNSA. CDR3 in DNA: TGTGCCAGCAGCTTGGGGGGGTCGGACCCGGGTGGCTACACCTTC. This translates into CASSLGGSDPGGYTF.

The chain joins TRBV5-1 to TRBJ2-3, with 9 positions matching TRBD2. Germline V gene lookup returns CDR1 SGHRS and CDR2 YFSETQ. The CDR3 extends over 13 amino acids. Trimming removed 4 bases from V and 9 bases from J; junction bases left unmatched: 6. The CDR3 region has the DNA TGCGCCAGCAGCCCAACGAGCGGGGGGACGCAGTATTTT. Amino acid sequence: CASSPTSGGTQYF.

This clone was observed a few times. As DNA, the CDR3 is TGTGCCAGCAGCGACGGGAGCTCCTATAATTCACCCCTCCACTTT. As protein: CASSDGSSYNSPLHF. V usage is TRBV11-1 and J usage is TRBJ1-6, with unresolved D. Between the trimmed V and J ends, which lost 5 bases and 0 bases, there was a span of 8 bases. This CDR3 comprises 15 residues. Per germline, CDR1 SGHAT and CDR2 FQDESV (reference sequence).

The CDR3 protein is CASRKQGATNEKLFF. The CDR3 DNA reads TGTGCCAGCAGGAAACAGGGGGCGACTAATGAAAAACTGTTTTTT. The chain combines TRBV27 with TRBJ1-4, with 9 nucleotides matching TRBD1. This CDR3 comprises 15 residues. Germline loops: CDR1 MNHEY, CDR2 SMNVEV (reference sequence). The V segment lost 6 bases and the J segment 2 bases; nucleotides outside the gene matches: 4.

This sequence joins TRBV4-1 and TRBJ1-4, with D hard to call. Germline V gene data show CDR1 as MGHRA and CDR2 as YSYEKL. This CDR3 has 15 amino acids. The germline V and J ends were trimmed by 0 bases and 3 bases, with 8 bases remaining between them. CDR3 residues: CASSQDWQSNEKLFF. CDR3 DNA sequence: TGCGCCAGCAGCCAAGATTGGCAGTCTAATGAAAAACTGTTTTTT.

This chain joins TRBV5-8 and TRBJ1-4; the match to TRBD1 covers 11 bases. The CDR3 covers 15 residues. V dropped 4 bases and J dropped 4; count of bases not matched to a gene: 3. The germline V gene encodes CDR1 SGHTS and CDR2 YDEGEE. CDR3 loop: CASSPGTGGNEKLFF. The CDR3 DNA sequence: TGTGCCAGCAGCCCCGGGACAGGGGGTAATGAAAAACTGTTTTTT.